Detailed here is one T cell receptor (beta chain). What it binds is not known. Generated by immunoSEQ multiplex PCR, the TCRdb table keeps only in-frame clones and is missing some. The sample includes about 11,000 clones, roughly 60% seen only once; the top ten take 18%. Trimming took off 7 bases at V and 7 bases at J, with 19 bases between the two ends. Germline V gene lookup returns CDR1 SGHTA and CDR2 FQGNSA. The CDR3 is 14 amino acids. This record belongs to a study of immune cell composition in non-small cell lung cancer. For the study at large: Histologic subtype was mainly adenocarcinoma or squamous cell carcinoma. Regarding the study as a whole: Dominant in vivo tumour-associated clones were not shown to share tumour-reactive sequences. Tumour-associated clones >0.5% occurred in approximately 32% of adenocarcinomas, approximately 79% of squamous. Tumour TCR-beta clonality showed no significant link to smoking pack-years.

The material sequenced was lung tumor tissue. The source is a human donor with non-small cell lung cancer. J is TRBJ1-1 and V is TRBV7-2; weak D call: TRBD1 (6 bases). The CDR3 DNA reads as TGTGCCAGCATCCGAAGGGGGGGATCCGGTGAAGCTTTCTTT. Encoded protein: CASIRRGGSGEAFF.